This TCR beta chain came from a study of OX40 agonist ivuxolimab in advanced cancers. In the study overall: Ivuxolimab was a fully human IgG2 agonistic monoclonal antibody targeting the costimulatory receptor OX40 (CD134). Intravenous ivuxolimab was administered to patients every 2 weeks at six dose levels: 0.01, 0.1, 0.3, 1.5, 3 and 10 mg/kg. Among the roughly 50 dose-escalation patients, about 19 had hepatocellular carcinoma, 15 or so melanoma, 9 renal cell carcinoma and 9 head and neck cancer. In the dose-escalation cohort, 82.7% of patients were male, and the mean age was about 55 years, with a range of 23 to 79. Prior anti-PD-1, anti-PD-L1 or anti-CTLA-4 therapy was permitted, and about two fifths of dose-escalation patients had received checkpoint inhibitors. Three dose-escalation patients achieved partial responses, one with hepatocellular carcinoma and two with cutaneous melanoma. Peripheral TCRbeta sequencing was intended to test whether TCR sequence diversity was altered and clonal T-cell expansion was caused by ivuxolimab. The paper covers the monotherapy dose-escalation part of the phase I ivuxolimab trial, which included N ≈ 52 patients. Study-wide conclusions, independent of this receptor: After ivuxolimab, CD8+ T cells had more expanded clones than CD4+ T cells on average. Low levels of normalized T-cell clonal expansion were also seen in some nonresponding patients. The antigen specificity of the peripheral T cells that underwent clonal expansion was not determined. Clonal expansion of both CD4+ and CD8+ blood T cells was observed from baseline to week 6 at doses 0.1 to 3.0 mg/kg. In the 0.1-3.0 mg/kg groups, partial responders had among the lowest normalized peripheral clonal expansion, particularly in CD8+ T cells.

Patients with autoimmune disease history or receiving systemic immunosuppression were excluded from the trial. In every dose cohort, peripheral blood was drawn for TCR sequencing at baseline, cycle 4 day 1, and cycle 7 day 1. Samples came from an open-label, multicenter, first-in-human phase I dose-escalation trial of ivuxolimab. The trial enrolled adults with locally advanced or metastatic head and neck squamous cell, hepatocellular, melanoma or renal cell carcinoma. Before TCR sequencing, CD4+ T cells and CD8+ T cells were sorted from peripheral blood as separate populations. Compared with germline, V lacks 5 bases and J lacks 2 bases; bases without a gene match: 6. CDR1 and CDR2 are drawn from the germline V gene: MDHEN, SYDVKM. The CDR3 spans 15 residues, from the cysteine through the phenylalanine. CDR3 DNA is the only sequence kept; it has 45 bases, read in frame from the first base. To sequence the TCRbeta CDR3 region, genomic DNA was isolated from the sorted cells. The immunoSEQ Assay was used for sequencing of TCRbeta CDR3 regions. The immuneACCESS repertoire file appears here via TCRdb, limited to in-frame rearrangements. These files lack a portion of the clones; in checked studies, under half of the deficit traces to unresolved V genes, and the cause of the others is not known. The sample yields tens of thousands of clones; roughly 80% were counted once. The ten biggest clones cover 5.5% to 7.5% of the sample.

This clone was observed a single time. Its antigen target is currently unknown. No qualities accompany the bases; no much larger clone lies one base away. This sequence uses TRBV28 and TRBJ2-3; TRBD1 agrees with 8 junctional bases. The input for sequencing was CD4+ or CD8+ T cells sorted from blood, taken in a trial of the OX40 agonist ivuxolimab. This clonotype was sampled from an adult with an advanced solid tumor such as melanoma, head and neck, liver or kidney cancer. The nucleotide sequence is given as TGTGCCAGCAGTCCGGACAGGGACCTCACAGATACGCAGTATTTT. It translates as CASSPDRDLTDTQYF.